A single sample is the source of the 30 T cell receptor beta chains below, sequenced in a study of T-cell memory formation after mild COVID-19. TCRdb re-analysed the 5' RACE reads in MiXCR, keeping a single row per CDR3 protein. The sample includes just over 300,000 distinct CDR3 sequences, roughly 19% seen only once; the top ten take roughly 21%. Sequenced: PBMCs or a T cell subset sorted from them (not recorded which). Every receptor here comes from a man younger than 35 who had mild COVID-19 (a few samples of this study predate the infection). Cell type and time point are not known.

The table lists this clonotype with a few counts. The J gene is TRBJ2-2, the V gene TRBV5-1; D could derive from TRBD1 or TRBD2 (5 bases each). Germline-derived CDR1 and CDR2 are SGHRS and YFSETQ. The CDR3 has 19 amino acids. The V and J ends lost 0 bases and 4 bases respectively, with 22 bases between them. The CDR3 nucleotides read TGCGCCAGCAGCTTGGACCGGGACCTTCGAACAAAGGGCACCGGGGAGCTGTTTTTT. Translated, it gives CASSLDRDLRTKGTGELFF. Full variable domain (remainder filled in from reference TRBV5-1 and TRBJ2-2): KAGVTQTPRYLIKTRGQQVTLSCSPISGHRSVSWYQQTPGQGLQFLFEYFSETQRNKGNFPGRFSGRQFSNSRSEMNVSTLELGDSALYLCASSLDRDLRTKGTGELFFGEGSRLTVL.

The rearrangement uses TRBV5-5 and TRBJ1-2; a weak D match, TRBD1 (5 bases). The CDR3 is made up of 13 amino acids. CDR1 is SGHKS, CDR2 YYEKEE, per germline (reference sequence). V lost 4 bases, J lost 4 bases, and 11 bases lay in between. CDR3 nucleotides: TGTGCCAGCAGCCCGACAGTCCCCTATGGCTACACCTTC. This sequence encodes CASSPTVPYGYTF.

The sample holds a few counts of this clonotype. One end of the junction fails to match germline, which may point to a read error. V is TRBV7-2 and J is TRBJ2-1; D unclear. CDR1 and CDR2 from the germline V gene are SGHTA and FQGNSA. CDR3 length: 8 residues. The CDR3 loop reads CASSFMVF. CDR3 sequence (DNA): TGTGCCAGCAGCTTTATGGTCTTC.

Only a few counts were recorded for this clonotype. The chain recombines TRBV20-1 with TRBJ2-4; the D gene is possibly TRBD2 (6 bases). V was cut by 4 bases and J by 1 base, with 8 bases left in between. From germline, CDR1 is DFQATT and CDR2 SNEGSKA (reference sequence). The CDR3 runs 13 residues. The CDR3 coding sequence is TGCAGTGCTAATCTAGCGGCCAAAAACATTCAGTACTTC. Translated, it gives CSANLAAKNIQYF.

The CDR3 is CASSGGAYEQYV. CDR3 DNA: TGTGCCAGCAGTGGGGGGGCCTACGAGCAGTACGTC. This chain joins TRBV6-2 or TRBV6-3 and TRBJ2-7; 7 nucleotides agree with TRBD2. V lost 5 bases to trimming and J lost 2 bases; unmatched junction nucleotides: 0. From germline, CDR1 is MNHEY and CDR2 SVGEGT. The CDR3 extends over 12 amino acids.

CDR3 bases: TGTGCCAGCAGCCCCCAGTGGGGAAGGACTGAAGCTTTCTTT. This gives the protein CASSPQWGRTEAFF. The chain recombines TRBV7-2 with TRBJ1-1; D is uncertain. Germline lookup yields CDR1 SGHTA and CDR2 FQGNSA. The V and J ends lost 5 bases and 5 bases respectively, with 15 bases between them. The CDR3 has 14 amino acids.

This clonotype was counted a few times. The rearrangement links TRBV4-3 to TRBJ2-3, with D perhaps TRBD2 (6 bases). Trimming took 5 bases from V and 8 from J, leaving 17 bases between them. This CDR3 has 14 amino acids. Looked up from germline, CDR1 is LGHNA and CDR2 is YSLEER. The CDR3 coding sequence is TGCGCCAGCAGCGCGTCTGGGGACTGGCGTACGCAGTATTTT. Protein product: CASSASGDWRTQYF.

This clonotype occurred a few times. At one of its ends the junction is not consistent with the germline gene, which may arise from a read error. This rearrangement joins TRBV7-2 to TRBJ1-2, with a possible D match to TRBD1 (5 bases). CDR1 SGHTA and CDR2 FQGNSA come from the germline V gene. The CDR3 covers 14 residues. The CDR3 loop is CASTLDGGEERYTF. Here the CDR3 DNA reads TGTGCCAGCACCTTAGATGGGGGGGAGGAGCGCTACACCTTC. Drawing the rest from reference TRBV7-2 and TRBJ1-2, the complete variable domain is GAGVSQSPSNKVTEKGKDVELRCDPISGHTALYWYRQSLGQGLEFLIYFQGNSAPDKSGLPSDRFSAERTGGSVSTLTIQRTQQEDSAVYLCASTLDGGEERYTFGSGTRLTVV.

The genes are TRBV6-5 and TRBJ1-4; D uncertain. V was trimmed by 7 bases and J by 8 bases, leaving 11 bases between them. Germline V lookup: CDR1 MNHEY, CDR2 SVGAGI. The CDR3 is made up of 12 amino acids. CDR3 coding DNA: TGTGCCAGCACCTCGATCGGGGAAAAACTGTTTTTT. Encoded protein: CASTSIGEKLFF.

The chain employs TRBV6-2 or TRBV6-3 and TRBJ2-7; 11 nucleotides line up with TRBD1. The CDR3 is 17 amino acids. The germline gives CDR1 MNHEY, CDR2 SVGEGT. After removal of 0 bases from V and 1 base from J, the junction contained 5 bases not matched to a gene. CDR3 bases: TGTGCCAGCAGTTACTCGAGAGGGACAGGGGGATCCTACGAGCAGTACGTC. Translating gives CASSYSRGTGGSYEQYV.

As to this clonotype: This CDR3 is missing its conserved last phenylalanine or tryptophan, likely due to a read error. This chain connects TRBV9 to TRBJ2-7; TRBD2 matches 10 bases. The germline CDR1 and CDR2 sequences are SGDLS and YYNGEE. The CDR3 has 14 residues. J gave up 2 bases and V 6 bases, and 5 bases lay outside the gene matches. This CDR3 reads CASNEAGGTYEQYL. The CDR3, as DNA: TGTGCCAGCAACGAAGCGGGGGGGACCTACGAGCAGTACTTA.

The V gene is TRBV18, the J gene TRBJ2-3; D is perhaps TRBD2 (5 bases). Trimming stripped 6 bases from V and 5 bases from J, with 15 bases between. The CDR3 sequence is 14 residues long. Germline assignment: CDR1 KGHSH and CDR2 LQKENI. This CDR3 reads CASSPRAFRDTQYF. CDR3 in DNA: TGTGCCAGCTCCCCGAGGGCCTTCAGAGATACGCAGTATTTT.

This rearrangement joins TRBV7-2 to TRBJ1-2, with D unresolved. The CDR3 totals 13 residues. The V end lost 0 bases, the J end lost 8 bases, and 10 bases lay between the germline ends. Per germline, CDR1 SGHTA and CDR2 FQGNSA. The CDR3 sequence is CASSLAFIGGYTF. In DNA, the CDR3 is TGTGCCAGCAGCTTAGCGTTCATCGGGGGCTACACCTTC.

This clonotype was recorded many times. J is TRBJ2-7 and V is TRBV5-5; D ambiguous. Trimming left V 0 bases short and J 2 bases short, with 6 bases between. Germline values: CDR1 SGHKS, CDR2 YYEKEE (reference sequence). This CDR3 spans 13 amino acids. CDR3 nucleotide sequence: TGTGCCAGCAGCTTGGACGGTCCCTACGAGCAGTACTTC. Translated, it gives CASSLDGPYEQYF.

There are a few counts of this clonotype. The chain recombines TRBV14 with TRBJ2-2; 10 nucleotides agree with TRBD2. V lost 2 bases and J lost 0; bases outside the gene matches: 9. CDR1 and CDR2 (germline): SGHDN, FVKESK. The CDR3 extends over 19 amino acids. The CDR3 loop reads CASSQPRAGGPSNTGELFF. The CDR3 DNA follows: TGTGCCAGCAGCCAACCTCGAGCGGGGGGGCCCTCGAACACCGGGGAGCTGTTTTTT.

CDR3: CASSLVGVGYEQYF. DNA of the CDR3: TGTGCCAGCAGTTTAGTGGGGGTCGGGTACGAGCAGTACTTC. J is TRBJ2-7 and V is TRBV12-3 or TRBV12-4; D could derive from TRBD1 or TRBD2 (5 bases each). The CDR3 has 14 amino acids. Trimming took off 1 base at V and 4 bases at J, with 11 bases between the two ends.

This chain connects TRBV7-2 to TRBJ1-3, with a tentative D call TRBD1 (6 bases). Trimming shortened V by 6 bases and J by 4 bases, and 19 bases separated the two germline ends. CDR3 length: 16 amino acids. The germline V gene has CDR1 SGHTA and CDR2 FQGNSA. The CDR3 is CASRKLAGAGGNTIYF. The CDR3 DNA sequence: TGTGCCAGCAGAAAGTTGGCGGGGGCAGGGGGAAACACCATATATTTT.

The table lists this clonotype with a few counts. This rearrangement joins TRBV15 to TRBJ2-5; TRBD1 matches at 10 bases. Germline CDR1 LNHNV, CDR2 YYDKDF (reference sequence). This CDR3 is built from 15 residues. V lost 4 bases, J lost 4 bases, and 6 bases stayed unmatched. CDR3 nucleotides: TGTGCCACCAGCACCCGGACAGGGGGGATAGAGACCCAGTACTTC. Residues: CATSTRTGGIETQYF.

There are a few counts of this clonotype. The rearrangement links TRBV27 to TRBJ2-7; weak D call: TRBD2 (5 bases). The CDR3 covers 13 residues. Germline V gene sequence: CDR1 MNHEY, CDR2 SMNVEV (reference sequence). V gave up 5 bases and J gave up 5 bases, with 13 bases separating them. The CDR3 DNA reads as TGTGCCAGCAGTCCCCCGGGGTTCCACGAGCAGTACGTC. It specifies CASSPPGFHEQYV.

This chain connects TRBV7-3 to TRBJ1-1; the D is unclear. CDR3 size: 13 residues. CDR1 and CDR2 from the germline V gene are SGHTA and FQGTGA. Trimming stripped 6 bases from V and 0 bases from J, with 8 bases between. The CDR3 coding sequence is TGTGCCAGCAGTTATACGATGAACACTGAAGCTTTCTTT. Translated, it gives CASSYTMNTEAFF.

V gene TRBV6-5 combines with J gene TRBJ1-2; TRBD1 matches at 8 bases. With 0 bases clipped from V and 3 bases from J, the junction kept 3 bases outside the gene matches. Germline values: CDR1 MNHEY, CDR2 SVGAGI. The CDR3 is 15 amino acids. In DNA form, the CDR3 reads TGTGCCAGCAGTTACTCACAGGGGGACCACTATGGCTACACCTTC. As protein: CASSYSQGDHYGYTF.

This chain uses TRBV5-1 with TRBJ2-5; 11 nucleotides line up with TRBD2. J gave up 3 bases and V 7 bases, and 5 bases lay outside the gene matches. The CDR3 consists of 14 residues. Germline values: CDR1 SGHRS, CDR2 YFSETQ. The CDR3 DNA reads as TGCGCCAGCTCTGTAGCGGGGGGGAAAGAGACCCAGTACTTC. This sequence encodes CASSVAGGKETQYF. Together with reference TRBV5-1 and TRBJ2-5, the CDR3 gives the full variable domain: KAGVTQTPRYLIKTRGQQVTLSCSPISGHRSVSWYQQTPGQGLQFLFEYFSETQRNKGNFPGRFSGRQFSNSRSEMNVSTLELGDSALYLCASSVAGGKETQYFGPGTRLLVL.

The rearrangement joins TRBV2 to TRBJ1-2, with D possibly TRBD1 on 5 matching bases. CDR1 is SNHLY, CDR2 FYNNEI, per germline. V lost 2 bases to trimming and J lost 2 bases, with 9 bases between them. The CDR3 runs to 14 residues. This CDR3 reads CASSETGRNYGYTF. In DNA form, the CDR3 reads TGTGCCAGCAGTGAAACAGGACGGAACTATGGCTACACCTTC.

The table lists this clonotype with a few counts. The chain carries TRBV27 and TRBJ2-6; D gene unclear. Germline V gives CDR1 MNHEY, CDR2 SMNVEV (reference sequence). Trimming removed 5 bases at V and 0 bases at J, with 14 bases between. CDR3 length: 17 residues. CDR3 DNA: TGTGCCAGCAGTCCCAAGGCAGGTTCCTCTGGGGCCAACGTCCTGACTTTC. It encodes CASSPKAGSSGANVLTF.

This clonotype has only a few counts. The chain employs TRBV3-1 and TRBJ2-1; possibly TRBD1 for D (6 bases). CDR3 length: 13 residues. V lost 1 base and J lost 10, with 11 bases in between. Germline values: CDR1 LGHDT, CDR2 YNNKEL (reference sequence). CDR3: CASSQVGAREQFF. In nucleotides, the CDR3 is TGTGCCAGCAGCCAAGTGGGGGCGAGGGAGCAGTTCTTC.

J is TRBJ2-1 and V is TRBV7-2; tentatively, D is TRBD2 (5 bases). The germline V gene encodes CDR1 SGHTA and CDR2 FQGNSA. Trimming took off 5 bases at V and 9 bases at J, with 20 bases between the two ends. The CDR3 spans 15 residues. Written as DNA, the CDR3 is TGTGCCAGCAGCCCATCGGTGGACCTAGGAGGTGAGCAGTTCTTC. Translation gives CASSPSVDLGGEQFF.

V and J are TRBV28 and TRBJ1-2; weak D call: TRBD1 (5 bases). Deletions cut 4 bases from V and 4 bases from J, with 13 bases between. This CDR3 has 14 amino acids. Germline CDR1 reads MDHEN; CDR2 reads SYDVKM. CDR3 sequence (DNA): TGTGCCAGCAGTTCATCAGGGTTAGGCTATGGCTACACCTTC. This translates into CASSSSGLGYGYTF.

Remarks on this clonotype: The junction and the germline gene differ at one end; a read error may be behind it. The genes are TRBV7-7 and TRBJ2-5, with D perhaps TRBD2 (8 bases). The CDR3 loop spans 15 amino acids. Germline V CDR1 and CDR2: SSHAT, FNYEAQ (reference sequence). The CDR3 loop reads CASSGGGTQGGTQYF. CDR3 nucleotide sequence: TGTGCTAGCAGCGGCGGGGGGACGCAGGGGGGGACCCAGTACTTC.

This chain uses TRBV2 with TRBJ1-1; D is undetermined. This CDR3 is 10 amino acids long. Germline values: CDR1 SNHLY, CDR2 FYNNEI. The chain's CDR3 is CASGGAEAFF. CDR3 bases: TGTGCGAGTGGTGGCGCTGAAGCTTTCTTT.

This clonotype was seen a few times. As DNA, the CDR3 is TGTGCCCGCTCGTCGGGCCTAGAAGAGACCCAGTACTTC. This codes for CARSSGLEETQYF. The chain has TRBV2 and TRBJ2-5, with D unclear. Between the trimmed V and J ends, which lost 11 bases and 3 bases, there was a span of 16 bases. CDR1 SNHLY and CDR2 FYNNEI come from the germline V gene. The CDR3 is 13 residues long. Supplemented by reference TRBV2 and TRBJ2-5, the full variable domain reads EPEVTQTPSHQVTQMGQEVILRCVPISNHLYFYWYRQILGQKVEFLVSFYNNEISEKSEIFDDQFSVERPDGSNFTLKIRSTKLEDSAMYFCARSSGLEETQYFGPGTRLLVL.